The 20 T cell receptor beta chains reported below all come from one sample, sequenced in a study of T cells expressing NK-cell markers. TCRdb derives one entry per CDR3 protein from the 5' RACE reads, leaving out DNA. Its table lists under 500,000 distinct CDR3 sequences. Sequencing was carried out using blood T cells: a sorted CD56 or NKG2C T cell subset, CD4+ or CD8+ T cells, or bulk PBMC T cells (not recorded which). These TCRs come from a woman between 18 and 70 years old in good health.

The chain joins TRBV7-6 to TRBJ2-1; no DNA is available, so the TRBD2 call from TCRdb remains unchecked. In germline, CDR1 is SGHVS, CDR2 FNYEAQ. The CDR3 sequence is 21 residues long. CDR3 sequence: CASSLAHRAIQTSGIYNEQFF.

This chain uses TRBV7-2 with TRBJ2-4; no DNA is available, so the TRBD2 call from TCRdb remains unchecked. Germline V gene data show CDR1 as SGHTA and CDR2 as FQGNSA. This CDR3 has 17 residues. The CDR3 is CASTPRWLADAKNIQYF. The full variable domain, completed using reference TRBV7-2 and TRBJ2-4, is GAGVSQSPSNKVTEKGKDVELRCDPISGHTALYWYRQSLGQGLEFLIYFQGNSAPDKSGLPSDRFSAERTGGSVSTLTIQRTQQEDSAVYLCASTPRWLADAKNIQYFGAGTRLSVL.

The chain links TRBV12-2 to TRBJ2-5. TRBV12-2 is given as a pseudogene. The CDR3 sequence is 16 residues long. Here the CDR3 reads CASRLRYDQPQETQYF.

The rearrangement links TRBV20-1 to TRBJ2-1; TCRdb's D call, TRBD2, is unchecked because there is no DNA. CDR3 length equals 13 residues. Germline CDR1 DFQATT, CDR2 SNEGSKA (reference sequence). CDR3 amino acids: CSAGGLASNEQFF.

The chain has TRBV10-3 and TRBJ2-3. Germline V CDR1 and CDR2: ENHRY, SYGVKD. There are 15 residues in the CDR3. CDR3: CAISESTGYTDTQYF.

J is TRBJ2-6 and V is TRBV12-3 or TRBV12-4; TCRdb indicates TRBD1, and absent DNA this call remains unverified. This CDR3 comprises 16 residues. The chain's CDR3 is CASSLGTASGANVLTF.

This chain joins TRBV4-1 and TRBJ1-1; TCRdb proposes TRBD1, but this gene call is untestable without DNA. Germline-derived CDR1 and CDR2 are MGHRA and YSYEKL. There are 12 residues in the CDR3. CDR3 amino acids: CASSQGLDRGIF.

V gene TRBV7-9 combines with J gene TRBJ2-1; TCRdb picks TRBD2, but there is no DNA to check that call. The CDR3 covers 11 residues. Germline assignment: CDR1 SEHNR and CDR2 FQNEAQ (reference sequence). The CDR3 sequence: CASSPGGEQFF.

The genes are TRBV4-1 and TRBJ2-1; TCRdb gives TRBD2 as the D gene, but with no DNA this cannot be confirmed. The CDR3 loop spans 14 amino acids. The germline gives CDR1 MGHRA, CDR2 YSYEKL. This CDR3 reads CASSQDAASGRQFF.

The chain uses TRBV3-1 and TRBJ2-5; checking the TCRdb D call of TRBD2 is not possible without DNA. Germline V gives CDR1 LGHDT, CDR2 YNNKEL (reference sequence). The CDR3 has 12 amino acids. The CDR3 loop is CASSQEGSARYF.

The chain uses TRBV5-1 and TRBJ2-1; TCRdb picks TRBD2, but there is no DNA to check that call. Per the germline V gene, CDR1 is SGHRS and CDR2 is YFSETQ. The CDR3 extends over 15 amino acids. The CDR3 reads CASSYGLAENNEQFF.

The rearrangement links TRBV7-9 to TRBJ2-5. Germline values: CDR1 SEHNR, CDR2 FQNEAQ (reference sequence). The CDR3 consists of 14 residues. The CDR3 is CASSLVRLEETQYF.

The genes are TRBV12-3 or TRBV12-4 and TRBJ2-5; TCRdb's D call of TRBD2 is untestable without DNA. The CDR3 extends over 15 amino acids. The CDR3 loop is CASSFVAGGMETQYF.

J is TRBJ2-3 and V is TRBV16; without DNA, the TCRdb call of TRBD1 cannot be checked. The germline V gene has CDR1 KGHSY and CDR2 FQNENV. The CDR3 runs 14 residues. CDR3 sequence: CASSPLTELDTQYF.

The CDR3 protein is CASSLGQAAGVNEQFF. The V and J genes are TRBV5-8 and TRBJ2-1. Germline assignment: CDR1 SGHTS and CDR2 YDEGEE. This CDR3 is 16 amino acids long.

The chain has TRBV19 and TRBJ1-1; TCRdb proposes TRBD1, but this gene call is untestable without DNA. The CDR3 is 15 amino acids. Germline CDR1 LNHDA, CDR2 SQIVND (reference sequence). The CDR3 spells CASSIGTGLNTEAFF.

CDR3 loop: CATSAGLLGELFF. The chain links TRBV15 to TRBJ2-2; the D call of TRBD2 rests on TCRdb alone, since no DNA is present to check it. The CDR3 covers 13 residues. The germline CDR1 and CDR2 sequences are LNHNV and YYDKDF (reference sequence).

The J gene is TRBJ2-3, the V gene TRBV7-3; the D call of TRBD1 rests on TCRdb alone, since no DNA is present to check it. The germline V gene encodes CDR1 SGHTA and CDR2 FQGTGA. This CDR3 is 14 amino acids long. Here the CDR3 reads CASSPTPLTDTQYF.

The J gene is TRBJ2-3, the V gene TRBV4-3. Germline CDR1 LGHNA, CDR2 YSLEER. CDR3 length equals 15 residues. This CDR3 reads CASSQEDRPTDTQYF.

The chain joins TRBV20-1 to TRBJ2-1; TCRdb's D gene call, TRBD2, goes unchecked for lack of DNA. The germline gives CDR1 DFQATT, CDR2 SNEGSKA (reference sequence). CDR3 length equals 20 residues. The CDR3 spells CSARDSTGTSGRGYYNEQFF.